Here is one T cell receptor (beta chain) with its context. Generated by immunoSEQ multiplex PCR, the TCRdb table keeps only in-frame clones and is missing some. The sample comprises 75,000 to 95,000 clones, 90% of which are singletons, and about 4% rests with the top ten. This record belongs to a study of control samples from healthy donors and cancer patients. The CDR3 is 14 amino acids. Looked up from germline, CDR1 is SGHNT and CDR2 is YENEEA. V was pared by 0 bases and J by 8 bases, with 11 bases between. The sequencing input was blood. The source of this sequence is a woman between 18 and 29 years old in good health. The chain links TRBV11-3 to TRBJ2-1, with a tentative D call TRBD2 (5 bases). The DNA of the CDR3 is TGTGCCAGCAGCTTAGACGGGGTTGTGGATGAGCAGTTCTTC. Translation gives CASSLDGVVDEQFF.